This T cell receptor beta chain was identified in a study of shared T cell receptors in the human thymus. This table comes from immunoSEQ multiplex PCR, and its TCRdb copy is limited to in-frame clones, with some not included. The sample holds hundreds of thousands of clones; around 87% are singletons and the top ten take roughly 0.0094%. CDR1 and CDR2 from the germline V gene are MDHEN and SYDVKM. The CDR3 runs 16 residues. The V end was cut by 4 bases, the J end by 0 bases, with 15 bases between. This same sample was also taken into another study, of human thymus T cells. That investigation notes: Related studies noted strongly shared thymic repertoires across unrelated people.

What was sequenced was thymocytes. The receptor was isolated from a boy less than two years old with a congenital heart defect. The chain has TRBV28 and TRBJ1-2; maybe TRBD1 (6 bases). The CDR3 spells CASSYRDTRANYGYTF. Here the CDR3 DNA reads TGTGCCAGCAGTTACCGGGACACCCGCGCTAACTATGGCTACACCTTC.